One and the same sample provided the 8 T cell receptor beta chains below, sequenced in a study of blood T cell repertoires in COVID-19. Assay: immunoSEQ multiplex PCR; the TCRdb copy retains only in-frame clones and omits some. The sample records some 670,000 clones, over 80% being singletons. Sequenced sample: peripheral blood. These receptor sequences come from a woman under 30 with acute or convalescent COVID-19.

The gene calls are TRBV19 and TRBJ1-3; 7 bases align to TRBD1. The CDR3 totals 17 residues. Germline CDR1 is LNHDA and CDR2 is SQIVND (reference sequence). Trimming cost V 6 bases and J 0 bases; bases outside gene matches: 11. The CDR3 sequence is CASRTTGLIASGNTIYF. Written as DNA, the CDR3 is TGTGCCAGTAGGACGACAGGGTTGATCGCCTCTGGAAACACCATATATTTT.

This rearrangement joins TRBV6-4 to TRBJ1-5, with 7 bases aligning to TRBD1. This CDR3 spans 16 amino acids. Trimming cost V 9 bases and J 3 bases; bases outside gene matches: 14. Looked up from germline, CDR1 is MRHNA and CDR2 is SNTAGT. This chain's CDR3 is CARVHLVGQLNQPQHF. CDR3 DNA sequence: TGTGCCAGAGTCCACCTTGTGGGACAGCTCAATCAGCCCCAGCATTTT.

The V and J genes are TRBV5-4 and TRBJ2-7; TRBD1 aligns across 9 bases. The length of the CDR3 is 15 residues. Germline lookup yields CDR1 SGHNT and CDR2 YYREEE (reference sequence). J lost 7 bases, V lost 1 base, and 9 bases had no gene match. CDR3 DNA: TGTGCCAGCAGCTTGCTCATCCCGACAGGGGGGGAGCAGTACTTC. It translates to CASSLLIPTGGEQYF.

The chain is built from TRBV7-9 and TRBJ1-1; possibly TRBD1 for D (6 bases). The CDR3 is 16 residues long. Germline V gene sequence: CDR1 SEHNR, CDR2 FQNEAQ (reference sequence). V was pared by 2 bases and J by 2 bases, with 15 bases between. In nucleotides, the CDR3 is TGTGCCAGCAGCTTAATCAGGGGACAACCAAACACTGAAGCTTTCTTT. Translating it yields CASSLIRGQPNTEAFF. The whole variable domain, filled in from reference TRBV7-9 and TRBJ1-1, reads DTGVSQNPRHKITKRGQNVTFRCDPISEHNRLYWYRQTLGQGPEFLTYFQNEAQLEKSRLLSDRFSAERPKGSFSTLEIQRTEQGDSAMYLCASSLIRGQPNTEAFFGQGTRLTVV.

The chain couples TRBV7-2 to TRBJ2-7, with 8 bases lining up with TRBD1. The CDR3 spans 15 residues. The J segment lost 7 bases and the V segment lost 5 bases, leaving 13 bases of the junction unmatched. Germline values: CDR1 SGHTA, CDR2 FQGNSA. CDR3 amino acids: CASSGEDRVTSEQYF. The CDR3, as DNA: TGTGCCAGCAGCGGAGAGGACAGGGTGACCTCGGAGCAGTACTTC.

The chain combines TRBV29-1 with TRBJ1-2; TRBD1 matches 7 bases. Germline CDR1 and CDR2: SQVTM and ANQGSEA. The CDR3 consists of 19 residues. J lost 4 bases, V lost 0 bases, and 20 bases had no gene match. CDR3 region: CSVEDKVVGLQGTFYGYTF. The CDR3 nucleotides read TGCAGCGTTGAAGATAAAGTGGTAGGCCTACAGGGGACCTTCTATGGCTACACCTTC.

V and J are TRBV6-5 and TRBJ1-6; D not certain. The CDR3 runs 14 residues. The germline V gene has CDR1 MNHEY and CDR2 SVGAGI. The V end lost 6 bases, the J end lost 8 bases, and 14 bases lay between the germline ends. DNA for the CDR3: TGTGCCAGCAGCGTGGTAGGGAGCGATTCACCCCTCCACTTT. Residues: CASSVVGSDSPLHF.

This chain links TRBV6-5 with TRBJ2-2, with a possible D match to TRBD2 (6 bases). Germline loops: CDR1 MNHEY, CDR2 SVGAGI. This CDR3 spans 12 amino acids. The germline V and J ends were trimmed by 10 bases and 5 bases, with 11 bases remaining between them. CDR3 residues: CATTGVTGELFF. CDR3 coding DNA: TGTGCCACCACGGGGGTGACCGGGGAGCTGTTTTTT.